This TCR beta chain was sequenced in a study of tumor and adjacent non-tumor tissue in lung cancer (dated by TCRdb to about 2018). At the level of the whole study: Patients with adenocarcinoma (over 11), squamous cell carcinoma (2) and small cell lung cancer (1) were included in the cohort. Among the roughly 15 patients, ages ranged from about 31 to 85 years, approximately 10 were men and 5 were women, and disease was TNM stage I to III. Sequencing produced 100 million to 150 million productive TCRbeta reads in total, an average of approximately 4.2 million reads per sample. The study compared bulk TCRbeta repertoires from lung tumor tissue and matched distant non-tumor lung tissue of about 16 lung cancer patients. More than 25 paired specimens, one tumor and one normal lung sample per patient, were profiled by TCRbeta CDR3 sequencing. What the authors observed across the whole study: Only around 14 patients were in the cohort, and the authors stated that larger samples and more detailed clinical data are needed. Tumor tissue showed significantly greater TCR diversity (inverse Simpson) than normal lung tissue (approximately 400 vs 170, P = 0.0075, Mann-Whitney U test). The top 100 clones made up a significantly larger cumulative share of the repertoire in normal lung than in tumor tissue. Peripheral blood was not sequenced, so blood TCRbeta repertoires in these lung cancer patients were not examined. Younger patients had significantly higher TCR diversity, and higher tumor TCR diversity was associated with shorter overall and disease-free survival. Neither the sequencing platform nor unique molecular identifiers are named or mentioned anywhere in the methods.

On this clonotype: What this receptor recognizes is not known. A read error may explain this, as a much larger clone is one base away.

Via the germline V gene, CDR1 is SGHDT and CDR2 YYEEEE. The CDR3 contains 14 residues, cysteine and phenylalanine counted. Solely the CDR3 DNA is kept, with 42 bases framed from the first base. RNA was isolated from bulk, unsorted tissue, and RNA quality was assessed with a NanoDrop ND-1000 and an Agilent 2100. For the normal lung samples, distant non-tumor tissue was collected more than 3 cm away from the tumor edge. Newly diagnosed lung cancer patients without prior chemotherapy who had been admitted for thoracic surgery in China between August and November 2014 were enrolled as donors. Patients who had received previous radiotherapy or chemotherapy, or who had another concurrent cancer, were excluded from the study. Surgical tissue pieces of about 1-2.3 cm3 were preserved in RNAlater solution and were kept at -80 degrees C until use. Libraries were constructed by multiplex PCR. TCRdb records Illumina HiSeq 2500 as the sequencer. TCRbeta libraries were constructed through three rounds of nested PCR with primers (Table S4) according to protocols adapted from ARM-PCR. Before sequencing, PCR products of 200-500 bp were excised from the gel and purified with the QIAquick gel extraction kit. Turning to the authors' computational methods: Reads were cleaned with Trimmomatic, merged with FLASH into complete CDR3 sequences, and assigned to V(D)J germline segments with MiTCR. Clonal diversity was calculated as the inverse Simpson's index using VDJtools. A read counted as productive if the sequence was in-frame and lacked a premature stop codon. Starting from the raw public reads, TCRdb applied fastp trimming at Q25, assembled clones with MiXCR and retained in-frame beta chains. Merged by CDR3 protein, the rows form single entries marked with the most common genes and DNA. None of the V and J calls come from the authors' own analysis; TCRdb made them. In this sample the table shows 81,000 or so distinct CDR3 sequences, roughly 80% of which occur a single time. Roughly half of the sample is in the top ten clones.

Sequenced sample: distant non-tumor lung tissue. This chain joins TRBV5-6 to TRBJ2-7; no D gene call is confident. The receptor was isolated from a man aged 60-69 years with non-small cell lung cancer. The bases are TGTGCCAGCAGCTTTATTGGACGGAACTACGAGCATTACTTC. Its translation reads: CASSFIGRNYEHYF.